This T cell receptor beta chain was observed in a study of control samples from healthy donors and cancer patients. Deletions cut 6 bases from V and 2 bases from J, with 12 bases between. CDR1 is WSHSY and CDR2 is SAAADI in the germline V gene. This CDR3 region has 14 residues. Measured with immunoSEQ multiplex PCR; TCRdb has only the in-frame clones, and not every one. The sample lists 150,000 to 200,000 clones, about 90% seen once, with approximately 1.6% in the top ten. V is TRBV10-2 and J is TRBJ2-3; TRBD1 or TRBD2 may be the D gene (5 bases each). Sequenced sample: blood. The TCR sequence derives from a man aged 18 to 35 in good health. CDR3 nucleotides: TGCGCCAGCAGGGTTGGGGGAAACACAGATACGCAGTATTTT. This gives the protein CASRVGGNTDTQYF.